This note documents a single T cell receptor gamma chain sequence. This clone is considered large (0.1 to 1%). Its antigen is currently not known. Per-nucleotide qualities are absent, and no much larger clonotype sits a single base away. Here V drops 2 bases and J drops 3 bases, and the junction holds 4 bases not matched to any gene. The CDR3 goes from the cysteine to the phenylalanine over 17 residues. Left in the record is the CDR3 DNA by itself, 51 bases read in frame from the first base. The germline V gene (reference sequence) yields GITISATS for CDR1 and ISYDGTV for CDR2. The method was 5' RACE. The RNeasy Micro Kit was used to extract RNA from some 9,100 sorted cells per sample. Libraries were prepared using template-switch reverse transcription and then PCR amplification of the CDR3gamma and CDR3delta regions. Sequencing of the amplicons was done on an Illumina MiSeq with the V2 300 kit, which yielded 150 bp paired-end reads. In the source study's methods: FastQC version 0.11.8 was used to assess read quality. CDR3 sequences were built by aligning reads to GenBank TRG or TRD reference genes using MiXCR version 3.0.3. MiXCR ran with default parameters, except that TRDD assembly used 3 instead of 5 consecutive nucleotides. Repertoire analyses, including normalized Shannon-Wiener diversity, clonotype tracking and multidimensional scaling, used VDJtools version 1.2.1 with default settings. CDR3 sequences that were out of frame or contained stop codons were removed from analysis. TCRdb called clones afresh from the public reads with CATT; identical DNA rows were later merged. The V and J calls were determined by TCRdb, not by the authors. Here the sample has 250 to 300 gamma-chain clones; 7.9% occur a single time. 30% to 35% of the sample is taken by the ten largest.

This entry belongs to a study of in vitro expanded adult blood gammadelta T cells (TCRdb year 2020). Regarding the study in general: Among T cells, Vgamma9Vdelta2 cells made up between 94.4% and 100% of the sorted population, reflecting the sort purity. The TCR repertoire analysis included three subjects. Cells from each donor were stimulated separately with HMBPP, zoledronate or AbnobaViscum P, and the TRG and TRD CDR3 repertoires were sequenced for each condition. The study compared the TCR repertoire of Vgamma9Vdelta2 T cells expanded in vitro with a mistletoe-extract drug against those expanded with HMBPP or zoledronate.

In light of the paper, this sample's treatment or condition label describes: AbnobaViscum Pini, a non-fermented European mistletoe (Viscum album, pine host) extract drug, 1000 ug/mL. After expansion, live CD3+ TCRgammadelta+ Vgamma9+ Vdelta2+ T cells were FACS-sorted on a FACS Aria III. Before expansion, PBMC received a one-day pulse of roughly 910 ug/mL AbnobaViscum P and were then washed three times. Cultures were expanded for roughly 15 days, with IL-2 replenished every 3 to 4 days. Once the one-day stimulant pulse was over, the cells were washed three times and then cultured in medium that contained about 100 U/mL IL-2. Before culture, peripheral blood mononuclear cells were isolated by Lymphoprep gradient centrifugation and frozen in liquid nitrogen. Summary of the overall study and its limitations: Most of the top TRGV9 CDR3 clonotypes were public, as they were shared across donors and across all three stimulation conditions. The TRDV2 repertoire shared between treatments was private to each donor, and multidimensional scaling clustered TRD repertoires by subject rather than stimulant. CDR3 length, diversity and J usage of AbnobaViscum P-expanded Vgamma9Vdelta2 repertoires were found to be similar to those of HMBPP- and zoledronate-expanded repertoires, which suggested a polyclonal response. Every repertoire came from in vitro expanded cultures of healthy donor cells rather than from mistletoe-treated patients.

Sequenced material: gamma-delta T cells from peripheral blood expanded in culture, taken from an in vitro culture stimulated with Abnoba P. The receptor was derived from an adult in good health. The chain couples TRGV9 to TRGJP. The CDR3 reads CALWEGKQELGKKIKVF. The DNA sequence is TGTGCCTTGTGGGAGGGAAAGCAAGAGTTGGGCAAAAAAATCAAGGTATTT.